This T cell receptor (beta chain) was retrieved from a study of T cells in localized non-small cell lung cancer. Study observations and caveats: There was higher T cell clonality in uninvolved adjacent lung than in tumor, and it was highest there. Among the top 100 tumor clones, a median approximately 60 appeared in adjacent lung.

This table comes from immunoSEQ multiplex PCR, and its TCRdb copy is limited to in-frame clones, with some not included. The data show 72,000 or so clones, 70% to 90% seen once. The germline CDR1 and CDR2 sequences are SGHRS and YFSETQ. The length of the CDR3 is 14 residues. V lost 0 bases to trimming and J lost 8 bases; unmatched junction nucleotides: 7. Points on this clone: What it recognizes is unknown.

The sequencing here drew on peripheral blood, taken before any cancer treatment. This receptor was identified in a male donor at least 60 years old with stage III squamous cell lung carcinoma. The J gene is TRBJ2-7, the V gene TRBV5-1; 8 positions agree with TRBD1. The CDR3 nucleotides are TGCGCCAGCAGCTTGGCCGGGACAGGCATTCAGCAGTACTTC. It specifies CASSLAGTGIQQYF.